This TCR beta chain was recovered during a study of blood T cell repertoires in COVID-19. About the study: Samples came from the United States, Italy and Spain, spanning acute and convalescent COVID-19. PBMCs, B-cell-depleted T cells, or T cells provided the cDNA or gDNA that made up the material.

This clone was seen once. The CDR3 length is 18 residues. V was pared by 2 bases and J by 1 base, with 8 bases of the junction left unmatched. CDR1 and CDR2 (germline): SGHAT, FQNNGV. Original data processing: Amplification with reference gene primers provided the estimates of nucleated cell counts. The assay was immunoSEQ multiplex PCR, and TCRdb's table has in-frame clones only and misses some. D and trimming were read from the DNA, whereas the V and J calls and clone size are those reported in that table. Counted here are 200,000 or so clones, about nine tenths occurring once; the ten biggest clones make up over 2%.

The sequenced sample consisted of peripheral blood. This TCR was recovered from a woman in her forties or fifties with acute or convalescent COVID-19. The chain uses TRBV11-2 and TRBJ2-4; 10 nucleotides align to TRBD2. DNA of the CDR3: TGTGCCAGCAGCTTAAGGGACACTAGCGGGGTGGCCAAAAACATTCAGTACTTC. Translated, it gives CASSLRDTSGVAKNIQYF.